The rows below give T cell receptor beta chains drawn from one sample of a study of shared clonotypes between healthy human individuals. Repertoires were generated with immunoSEQ multiplex PCR, while TCRdb's copy carries only in-frame clones and drops some. This table has roughly 1,100,000 clones, about three quarters appearing once. Sequencing used memory CD4+ T cells sorted from blood. These receptors were taken from a young man in good health. CDR3s include the opening cysteine and the closing phenylalanine or tryptophan. A D gene is named only where the DNA matches it firmly. Clone size appears in some rows only: once, few, many, or a class for an expanded clone.

J: TRBJ1-4
V: TRBV18
D: .
size: .
DNA: TGTGCCAGCTCGACAAGCACCCCTAATACTAATGAAAAACTGTTTTTT
CDR3: CASSTSTPNTNEKLFF

J: TRBJ2-5
V: TRBV5-5
D: TRBD2
size: .
DNA: TGTGCCAGCAGCTTATGGGGGGGATTGAAAGAGACCCAGTACTTC
CDR3: CASSLWGGLKETQYF

J: TRBJ2-7
V: TRBV7-6
D: .
size: .
DNA: TGTGCCAGCAGCTTAGGGGAGAGGGCCAGAAGCGAGCAGTACTTC
CDR3: CASSLGERARSEQYF

J: TRBJ1-3
V: TRBV30
D: .
size: few
DNA: TGTGCCTGGAGTGTTGGAAACACCATATATTTT
CDR3: CAWSVGNTIYF

J: TRBJ1-6
V: TRBV4-3
D: .
size: .
DNA: TGCGCCAGCAGCCAAGCAGGGTTTAACTATAATTCACCCCTCCACTTT
CDR3: CASSQAGFNYNSPLHF

J: TRBJ2-2
V: TRBV5-4
D: .
size: .
DNA: TGTGCCAGCAGCTTCCGGCAGGGCACCGGGGAGCTGTTTTTT
CDR3: CASSFRQGTGELFF

J: TRBJ1-1
V: TRBV2
D: .
size: .
DNA: TGTGCCAGCAGCTCAGAGCGGGGGCCTAACACTGAAGCTTTCTTT
CDR3: CASSSERGPNTEAFF

J: TRBJ1-6
V: TRBV4-3
D: .
size: .
DNA: TGCGCCAGCAGCCAAGATCCGCCCTATACAAATTCACCCCTCCACTTT
CDR3: CASSQDPPYTNSPLHF

J: TRBJ2-3
V: TRBV30
D: .
size: .
DNA: TGTGCCTGGAGTGTATTGACCGCTAGCACAGATACGCAGTATTTT
CDR3: CAWSVLTASTDTQYF

J: TRBJ2-3
V: TRBV7-9
D: .
size: .
DNA: TGTGCCAGCAGCTGGGGGGTTAGCACAGATACGCAGTATTTT
CDR3: CASSWGVSTDTQYF

J: TRBJ2-7
V: TRBV10-3
D: .
size: .
DNA: TGTGCCATCAGTGAGTCAGGCTACGAGCAGTACTTC
CDR3: CAISESGYEQYF

J: TRBJ2-1
V: TRBV29-1
D: .
size: .
DNA: TGCAGCGTTGGAAGGGGGTACAATGAGCAGTTCTTC
CDR3: CSVGRGYNEQFF

J: TRBJ1-3
V: TRBV28
D: TRBD1
size: .
DNA: TGTGCCAGCAGTCACCCGGGACAGGGGAGAATTGGAAACACCATATATTTT
CDR3: CASSHPGQGRIGNTIYF

J: TRBJ2-5
V: TRBV28
D: TRBD1
size: .
DNA: TGTGCCAGCAGTTTATACAGGGGACGAGTGGAGACCCAGTACTTC
CDR3: CASSLYRGRVETQYF

J: TRBJ2-5
V: TRBV11-3
D: .
size: .
DNA: TGTGCCAGCAGCTTAGGATCTGTGGCGCAGGGGGGTTGGGAGACCCAGTACTTC
CDR3: CASSLGSVAQGGWETQYF

J: TRBJ2-5
V: TRBV6-6
D: .
size: once
DNA: TGTGCCAGCAGTTACTCGCCCGAGTCCGAAGAGACCCAGTACTTC
CDR3: CASSYSPESEETQYF

J: TRBJ2-5
V: TRBV27
D: TRBD2
size: .
DNA: TGTGCCAGCAGCACCCTCACGGGGGGGCAAGAGACCCAGTACTTC
CDR3: CASSTLTGGQETQYF

J: TRBJ2-7
V: TRBV11-2
D: .
size: .
DNA: TGTGCCAGCAGCCTGGGACTCACGTACGAGCGGTACTTC
CDR3: CASSLGLTYERYF

J: TRBJ2-7
V: TRBV6-5
D: TRBD1
size: .
DNA: TGTGCCAGCCGCTTGACAGGGCCCCCCTACGAGCAGTACTTC
CDR3: CASRLTGPPYEQYF

J: TRBJ1-6
V: TRBV19
D: .
size: .
DNA: TGTGCCACATCCCCGGGACGGGTAAATTCACCCCTCCACTTT
CDR3: CATSPGRVNSPLHF

J: TRBJ2-1
V: TRBV5-1
D: .
size: .
DNA: TGCGCCAGCACTTCCGTGGGGGGCTACAATGAGCAGTTCTTC
CDR3: CASTSVGGYNEQFF

J: TRBJ1-1
V: TRBV16
D: .
size: .
DNA: TGTGCCAGCAGCCACGCGAGGAACACTGAAGCTTTCTTT
CDR3: CASSHARNTEAFF

J: TRBJ2-5
V: TRBV2
D: .
size: .
DNA: TGTGCCAGCAGTCGACACGCACAAGAGACCCAGTACTTC
CDR3: CASSRHAQETQYF

J: TRBJ2-7
V: TRBV6-1
D: .
size: many
DNA: TGTGCCAGCAGTCAGGCCTTCTCCTACGAGCAGTACTTC
CDR3: CASSQAFSYEQYF

J: TRBJ1-2
V: TRBV10-3
D: .
size: once
DNA: TGTGCCATCAGTGGTCAGAGATTCTATGGCTACACCTTC
CDR3: CAISGQRFYGYTF

J: TRBJ2-6
V: TRBV19
D: .
size: many
DNA: TGTGCCAGTAGTACTGAGGGACATTTCGGGTTCTCTGGGGCCAACGTCCTGACTTTC
CDR3: CASSTEGHFGFSGANVLTF

J: TRBJ1-5
V: TRBV11-2
D: .
size: few
DNA: TGTGCCAGCAGTTTTAACACTGGCCAGCCCCAGCATTTT
CDR3: CASSFNTGQPQHF

J: TRBJ1-4
V: TRBV5-1
D: .
size: .
DNA: TGCGCCAGCAGACTGGGGCCCCTTGCAACTAATGAAAAACTGTTTTTT
CDR3: CASRLGPLATNEKLFF

J: TRBJ2-6
V: TRBV28
D: .
size: .
DNA: TGTGCCAGCAGTTTGAGCAGGCTGGGCAGGGCCAACGTCCTGACTTTC
CDR3: CASSLSRLGRANVLTF

J: TRBJ2-5
V: TRBV6-5
D: TRBD2
size: .
DNA: TGTGCCAGCAGTTTCACTAGCGGGGGAGAGACCCAGTACTTC
CDR3: CASSFTSGGETQYF

J: TRBJ2-1
V: TRBV6-5
D: TRBD2
size: .
DNA: TGTGCCAGCAGCCCCCCGCTAGCGGGTTACAATGAGCAGTTCTTC
CDR3: CASSPPLAGYNEQFF

J: TRBJ2-3
V: TRBV10-2
D: TRBD1
size: .
DNA: TGCGCCAGCACTGACAGGGTTGTAGATACGCAGTATTTT
CDR3: CASTDRVVDTQYF

J: TRBJ2-4
V: TRBV6-6
D: .
size: .
DNA: TGTGCCAGCCCGGACAGAAACATTCAGTACTTC
CDR3: CASPDRNIQYF

J: TRBJ2-1
V: TRBV10-1
D: .
size: .
DNA: TGCGCCAGCAGTGATAACGGTCCGGGTGAGCAGTTCTTC
CDR3: CASSDNGPGEQFF

J: TRBJ1-2
V: TRBV10-3
D: .
size: .
DNA: TGTGCCATCAGTGAGTCCCTCTATGGCTACACCTTC
CDR3: CAISESLYGYTF

J: TRBJ1-4
V: TRBV4-1
D: .
size: .
DNA: TGCGCCAGCAGCGGATCCCGGGAAAAGAAACTGTTTTTT
CDR3: CASSGSREKKLFF

J: TRBJ2-7
V: TRBV7-2
D: .
size: .
DNA: TGTGCCAGCAGCTTAGGAGGGCACTACGAGCAGTACTTC
CDR3: CASSLGGHYEQYF

J: TRBJ1-3
V: TRBV7-6
D: .
size: .
DNA: TGTGCCAGCAGCTTCATACAGGCTGGGGCTTGGGGAAACACCATATATTTT
CDR3: CASSFIQAGAWGNTIYF

J: TRBJ2-2
V: TRBV6-5
D: .
size: .
DNA: TGTGCCAGCAGTGAGAGGGAGAACACCAGGGAGCTGTTTTTT
CDR3: CASSERENTRELFF

J: TRBJ1-1
V: TRBV19
D: TRBD1
size: once
DNA: TGTGCCACCGAGGGACAGGGACTCACTGAAGCTTTCTTT
CDR3: CATEGQGLTEAFF

J: TRBJ2-1
V: TRBV6-5
D: .
size: .
DNA: TGTGCCAGCATGAAGGACAATGAGCAGTTCTTC
CDR3: CASMKDNEQFF

J: TRBJ1-1
V: TRBV6-4
D: .
size: .
DNA: TGTGCCAGCAGGGGAGACAGAAACACTGAAGCTTTCTTT
CDR3: CASRGDRNTEAFF

J: TRBJ2-4
V: TRBV11-2
D: TRBD2
size: .
DNA: TGTGCCAGCAGCTCCCCCGGACTAGTCTACATTCAGTACTTC
CDR3: CASSSPGLVYIQYF

J: TRBJ2-6
V: TRBV4-1
D: TRBD2
size: .
DNA: TGCGCCAGCAGCCAAGATTCTATGCTAGCGGGGCCCTCTGGGGCCAACGTCCTGACTTTC
CDR3: CASSQDSMLAGPSGANVLTF

J: TRBJ1-3
V: TRBV29-1
D: .
size: .
DNA: TGCAGCGCGGTTTCCTCTGGAAACACCATATATTTT
CDR3: CSAVSSGNTIYF

J: TRBJ2-5
V: TRBV5-4
D: TRBD1
size: many
DNA: TGTGCCAGCAGCAGTGGGACAGGGCTACGGGAGACCCAGTACTTC
CDR3: CASSSGTGLRETQYF